The entry below gives a single T cell receptor beta chain sequence along with its context. Its antigen is undetermined. This sample was taken from a study of blood T cells in healthy people across ages. Study-level results: Roughly linear age-related decline in beta diversity appeared, significant by age 40.

The CDR3 is 16 residues long. The V gene lost 0 bases and the J gene lost 7 bases, with 18 bases spanning the gap. In germline, CDR1 is DFQATT, CDR2 SNEGSKA (reference sequence). With a J-beta primer mix and a sample-barcoded 5' primer, a second PCR ran about 7 to 12 cycles. Using its own MiXCR run on the 5' RACE reads, TCRdb lists one record per CDR3 protein. The top ten hold about 11% of the sample, which has about 1.6 million distinct CDR3 sequences, 34% seen once. Input material: blood. The chain couples TRBV20-1 to TRBJ1-4; perhaps TRBD1 as D (5 bases). The receptor's source is a woman aged 25 to 39 in good health. The CDR3 nucleotides are TGCAGTGCTAGAGATCTCATGAGGGGCTTGTCTGAAAAACTGTTTTTT. Residues: CSARDLMRGLSEKLFF.